This TCR beta chain comes out of a study of cytomegalovirus exposure and HLA in healthy donors. Across the whole study: Approximately 180 million T cells yielded 100 million or so unique TCR beta sequences, as an earlier analysis found.

This clone has more than one count but fewer than ten. Its target is unknown. The PCR had 60 Vbeta and 13 Jbeta primers. This table comes from immunoSEQ multiplex PCR, and its TCRdb copy is limited to in-frame clones, with some not included. The sample contains approximately 130,000 clones, about 8.6% of which appear only once. Per the germline V gene, CDR1 is SNHLY and CDR2 is FYNNEI. After removal of 6 bases from V and 2 bases from J, the junction contained 7 bases not matched to a gene. This CDR3 is 17 amino acids long. The study's findings and limits: Among CMV-associated TCR beta chains, most appeared HLA-restricted in a later analysis.

The receptor was isolated from a woman aged 40 to 49 in good health and CMV-seropositive. V is TRBV2 and J is TRBJ1-6; 10 positions match TRBD1. Sample: PBMCs. The CDR3 region has the DNA TGTGCCAGCAGCCGGGACAGGGGAAGCACCTATAATTCACCCCTCCACTTT. This translates into CASSRDRGSTYNSPLHF.